This T cell receptor (beta chain) was sequenced for a study of blood T cell repertoires in COVID-19. Study-wide background: Donors in the United States, Italy and Spain gave samples during acute or convalescent COVID-19.

The assay was immunoSEQ multiplex PCR, and TCRdb's table has in-frame clones only and misses some. The sample holds 55,000 to 85,000 clones, around 84% seen once. Sequences were obtained from peripheral blood. This clonotype originated in a woman between 65 and 79 years old with acute or convalescent COVID-19.

The CDR3 reads CASSDLDRAVNTEAFF. Here the CDR3 DNA reads TGCGCCAGCAGTGATCTTGACAGGGCGGTAAACACTGAAGCTTTCTTT. The chain is built from TRBV10-2 and TRBJ1-1; 7 nucleotides match TRBD1. There are 16 residues in the CDR3. Unmatched junction bases numbered 9, after V lost 3 bases and J lost 2 bases. Germline V gene sequence: CDR1 WSHSY, CDR2 SAAADI.